The entry below describes one TCR beta chain. The protocol was immunoSEQ multiplex PCR, while the TCRdb copy is restricted to in-frame clones and leaves out a portion. Of approximately 50,000 clones listed, roughly 84% are singletons. This sample was included in a study of blood T cell repertoires in COVID-19. The source is a human donor in a cohort sampled during active COVID-19. Sequencing was done on a sample of peripheral blood.

The CDR3 reads CASSRRNTEAFF. Written as DNA, the CDR3 is TGTGCCAGCAGCCGGAGGAACACTGAAGCTTTCTTT. The chain combines TRBV5-4 with TRBJ1-1, with D uncertain. V was pared by 4 bases and J by 1 base, with 5 bases between. The CDR3 has 12 amino acids. Germline V lookup: CDR1 SGHNT, CDR2 YYREEE (reference sequence). The full variable domain, in which reference TRBV5-4 and TRBJ1-1 provide the parts outside the CDR3, is ETGVTQSPTHLIKTRGQQVTLRCSSQSGHNTVSWYQQALGQGPQFIFQYYREEENGRGNFPPRFSGLQFPNYSSELNVNALELDDSALYLCASSRRNTEAFFGQGTRLTVV.